One sample yielded the 28 T cell receptor beta chains listed below, sequenced in a study of post-analysis software for immune sequencing data. For these TCRs, the target antigens are not known. Whole-study findings and limits: Several TRBV segments were more frequent in patients than controls; TRBV5-6, TRBV5-1 and TRBV20-1 belonged to this group.

The TCR beta cDNA libraries carried unique molecular identifiers. TCRdb re-called the PCR reads with MiXCR, one entry per CDR3 protein. The sample includes roughly 570,000 distinct CDR3 sequences, 34% of them seen just once. Sequenced: blood. The source is a girl aged 2-17 years with multiple sclerosis.

A single count supports this clonotype. The rearrangement uses TRBV12-3 or TRBV12-4 and TRBJ2-7; a possible D gene is TRBD1 (6 bases). This CDR3 contains 14 residues. The V gene lost 7 bases and the J gene lost 2 bases, with 15 bases spanning the gap. This chain's CDR3 is CASTVDRFPYEQYF. CDR3 nucleotides: TGTGCCAGCACTGTCGACAGGTTCCCCTACGAGCAGTACTTC.

This clonotype was picked up one time. This chain connects TRBV2 to TRBJ2-3; unclear D gene. Germline V gene sequence: CDR1 SNHLY, CDR2 FYNNEI. Trimming took off 6 bases at V and 0 bases at J, with 16 bases between the two ends. This CDR3 spans 16 amino acids. The CDR3 DNA reads as TGTGCCAGCAGGGTCTACCGATCCGCTAGCACAGATACGCAGTATTTT. Its translation is CASRVYRSASTDTQYF.

The chain recombines TRBV19 with TRBJ2-1, with D perhaps TRBD1 (6 bases). V was trimmed by 5 bases and J by 3 bases, leaving 11 bases between them. Germline V gene sequence: CDR1 LNHDA, CDR2 SQIVND (reference sequence). The CDR3 has 14 amino acids. In DNA, the CDR3 is TGTGCCAGTAGTCCCCTGACAGGCTACAATGAGCAGTTCTTC. Translated, it gives CASSPLTGYNEQFF.

A remark on this clonotype: One junction end does not reproduce the germline sequence, and a read error may be involved. The genes are TRBV24-1 and TRBJ2-1; tentative D call: TRBD2 (6 bases). CDR1 and CDR2 from the germline V gene are KGHDR and SFDVKD. The CDR3 is 15 residues long. CDR3 sequence (DNA): TGTGCCACCGGTGATTTACAGCGGGTGACCAATGAGCAGTTCTTC. Its protein product is CATGDLQRVTNEQFF.

The chain couples TRBV5-5 to TRBJ2-1; 7 bases agree with TRBD1. The CDR3 consists of 16 residues. V was clipped by 2 bases and J by 3 bases; unmatched bases: 8. Germline CDR1 SGHKS, CDR2 YYEKEE (reference sequence). For the CDR3, the DNA is TGTGCCAGCAGCTTAATCCCGGGACAGTTCTACAATGAGCAGTTCTTC. The encoded protein is CASSLIPGQFYNEQFF. The entire variable domain, with the rest obtained from reference TRBV5-5 and TRBJ2-1, is as follows: DAGVTQSPTHLIKTRGQQVTLRCSPISGHKSVSWYQQVLGQGPQFIFQYYEKEERGRGNFPDRFSARQFPNYSSELNVNALLLGDSALYLCASSLIPGQFYNEQFFGPGTRLTVL.

The CDR3 sequence: CSASVGPHQPQHF. CDR3 bases: TGCAGTGCTAGTGTAGGACCCCATCAGCCCCAGCATTTT. V gene TRBV20-1 combines with J gene TRBJ1-5; D is unclear. Germline CDR1 and CDR2: DFQATT and SNEGSKA (reference sequence). The CDR3 covers 13 residues. Trimming cost V 3 bases and J 5 bases, with 11 bases left between them.

The sample holds a few counts of this clonotype. CDR3 protein: CASSPRGPSPLHF. The CDR3 DNA is TGTGCCAGCAGTCCCAGGGGGCCTTCACCCCTCCACTTT. The chain links TRBV12-3 or TRBV12-4 to TRBJ1-6, with 8 bases matching TRBD1. V was clipped by 5 bases and J by 9 bases; unmatched bases: 3. CDR3 size: 13 residues.

As regards this clonotype: The germline gene is not matched at one end of the junction; a read error may be the cause. The chain links TRBV20-1 to TRBJ2-3; D remains ambiguous. The CDR3 has 11 amino acids. Germline V gene lookup returns CDR1 DFQATT and CDR2 SNEGSKA (reference sequence). Written as DNA, the CDR3 is TGCAGTGCCCAAATCACAGATATGCAGTATTTT. It yields the protein CSAQITDMQYF.

The chain joins TRBV20-1 to TRBJ2-3; D is uncertain. The V and J ends lost 0 bases and 3 bases respectively, with 10 bases between them. The V gene's germline CDR1 is DFQATT and CDR2 SNEGSKA (reference sequence). The CDR3 is made up of 14 amino acids. The CDR3 loop is CSARDGGKTDTQYF. For the CDR3, the DNA is TGCAGTGCTAGAGATGGTGGGAAAACAGATACGCAGTATTTT.

This clonotype has more than one count but fewer than ten. The chain combines TRBV10-1 with TRBJ2-3, with D perhaps given as TRBD1 or TRBD2 (5 bases each). Looked up from germline, CDR1 is WNHNN and CDR2 is SYGVQD (reference sequence). CDR3 length: 16 residues. Trimming pared 3 bases from V and 0 bases from J, leaving 13 bases between. For the CDR3, the DNA is TGCGCCAGCAGTGAAGGCGAGGGGCTCAGCACAGATACGCAGTATTTT. Its translation is CASSEGEGLSTDTQYF.

This rearrangement joins TRBV7-9 to TRBJ1-2; 7 bases align to TRBD1. This CDR3 is 13 amino acids long. CDR1 and CDR2 from the germline V gene are SEHNR and FQNEAQ (reference sequence). The CDR3 spells CAVKGQLNYGYTF. The CDR3 bases are TGTGCAGTTAAGGGACAGCTTAACTATGGCTACACCTTC.

In this sample, this clonotype turned up a few times. CDR3 nucleotides: TGCAGTGCTAGCCCGGGTGACCTCTATGGCTACACCTTC. Its protein product is CSASPGDLYGYTF. This chain uses TRBV20-1 with TRBJ1-2; D gene ambiguous. Between the trimmed V and J ends, which lost 3 bases and 4 bases, there was a span of 12 bases. This CDR3 comprises 13 residues. Germline CDR1 DFQATT, CDR2 SNEGSKA (reference sequence).

As to this clonotype: One junction end disagrees with the germline gene, perhaps due to a read error. The rearrangement joins TRBV5-1 to TRBJ1-5; no reliable D call. Germline V gene lookup returns CDR1 SGHRS and CDR2 YFSETQ. This CDR3 contains 15 residues. The CDR3 reads CAGSSGSSTDQPQHF. The CDR3 DNA is TGCGCCGGCAGTTCAGGCTCGAGTACCGATCAGCCCCAGCATTTT. Full variable domain (outside the CDR3, taken from reference TRBV5-1 and TRBJ1-5): KAGVTQTPRYLIKTRGQQVTLSCSPISGHRSVSWYQQTPGQGLQFLFEYFSETQRNKGNFPGRFSGRQFSNSRSEMNVSTLELGDSALYLCAGSSGSSTDQPQHFGDGTRLSIL.

The V call is TRBV11-2, the J call TRBJ2-5, with 7 bases lining up with TRBD2. Germline V gene lookup returns CDR1 SGHAT and CDR2 FQNNGV. With 1 base clipped from V and 3 bases from J, the junction kept 2 bases outside the gene matches. The length of the CDR3 is 14 residues. DNA for the CDR3: TGTGCCAGCAGCTTAGGGACTAGGGAAGAGACCCAGTACTTC. This codes for CASSLGTREETQYF.

This clonotype was counted only a few times. This chain links TRBV6-2 or TRBV6-3 with TRBJ2-7; D uncertain. This CDR3 spans 14 amino acids. Germline CDR1 reads MNHEY; CDR2 reads SVGEGT. V lost 5 bases and J lost 2, with 13 bases in between. CDR3 in amino acids: CASSPTRSTYEQYF. DNA of the CDR3: TGTGCCAGCAGTCCTACGCGTTCGACCTACGAGCAGTACTTC.

This clonotype has a handful of counts. The gene calls are TRBV20-1 and TRBJ2-5, with 7 bases lining up with TRBD1. CDR1 and CDR2 from the germline V gene are DFQATT and SNEGSKA (reference sequence). The CDR3 has 13 amino acids. Losses at the gene ends were 6 bases for V and 0 bases for J; bases not matched to a gene: 4. CDR3 bases: TGCAGTGCCACGGGACAGTACCAAGAGACCCAGTACTTC. Protein sequence: CSATGQYQETQYF.

This clonotype has only a few counts. The chain joins TRBV6-6 to TRBJ1-5; D might be TRBD1 (6 bases). CDR1 MNHNY and CDR2 SVGAGI come from the germline V gene (reference sequence). The germline V and J ends were trimmed by 5 bases and 6 bases, with 14 bases remaining between them. This CDR3 region has 14 residues. The DNA for the CDR3 is TGTGCCAGCAGTGGGACGGAGGGGGGTCAGCCCCAGCATTTT. It encodes CASSGTEGGQPQHF.

The chain is built from TRBV18 and TRBJ1-5; maybe TRBD1 (5 bases). Germline V lookup: CDR1 KGHSH, CDR2 LQKENI. V lost 3 bases to trimming and J lost 0 bases, with 9 bases between them. This CDR3 comprises 15 residues. The CDR3 nucleotides are TGTGCCAGCTCACCGGACACTAATAGCAATCAGCCCCAGCATTTT. Amino acids: CASSPDTNSNQPQHF. Full variable domain (rest looked up from reference TRBV18 and TRBJ1-5): NAGVMQNPRHLVRRRGQEARLRCSPMKGHSHVYWYRQLPEEGLKFMVYLQKENIIDESGMPKERFSAEFPKEGPSILRIQQVVRGDSAAYFCASSPDTNSNQPQHFGDGTRLSIL.

The chain employs TRBV25-1 and TRBJ2-1, with TRBD2 as a possible D gene (5 bases). The CDR3 is made up of 16 amino acids. Germline assignment: CDR1 MGHDK and CDR2 SYGVNS. V lost 1 base, J lost 4 bases, and 14 bases lay in between. CDR3 DNA: TGTGCCAGCAGTGAATTCGTCGGGGAAGGGTACAATGAGCAGTTCTTC. The encoded protein is CASSEFVGEGYNEQFF.

This clonotype came up once. A junction boundary mismatches the germline segment, possibly from a read error. This chain uses TRBV7-9 with TRBJ1-5, with D maybe TRBD1 (5 bases). CDR1 and CDR2 (germline): SEHNR, FQNEAQ (reference sequence). The CDR3 runs 16 residues. DNA for the CDR3: TGTGCCAACAGCTCCGGGGACGCACCTTTAAGGCAGCCCCAGCATTTT. It yields the protein CANSSGDAPLRQPQHF.

The sample holds a few counts of this clonotype. The chain links TRBV6-1 to TRBJ2-5; D unresolved. Germline V gene sequence: CDR1 MNHNS, CDR2 SASEGT. The CDR3 has 15 amino acids. V lost 6 bases and J lost 1, with 15 bases in between. The CDR3 spells CASRPFELFQETQYF. The DNA for the CDR3 is TGTGCCAGCAGGCCCTTCGAATTGTTCCAAGAGACCCAGTACTTC.

The V gene is TRBV6-6, the J gene TRBJ2-7, with 7 positions matching TRBD1. CDR1 is MNHNY, CDR2 SVGAGI, per germline (reference sequence). The CDR3 covers 14 residues. The ends lost 2 bases at V and 3 bases at J; junction bases unmatched: 4. CDR3 sequence (DNA): TGTGCCAGCAGTTACGGGCAGGGGGTCTACGAGCAGTACTTC. The encoded protein is CASSYGQGVYEQYF.

The rearrangement links TRBV6-5 to TRBJ1-1; TRBD1 is a possible D gene (5 bases). The V end lost 4 bases, the J end lost 1 base, and 13 bases lay between the germline ends. In germline, CDR1 is MNHEY, CDR2 SVGAGI. The CDR3 runs 15 residues. CDR3 sequence (DNA): TGTGCCAGCAGTTGGAAGGGGACGGGGAACACTGAAGCTTTCTTT. It codes for CASSWKGTGNTEAFF.

As DNA, the CDR3 is TGCAGTGCTAGGGGACTGACTAGCTGGTCCGAGACCCAGTACTTC. It specifies CSARGLTSWSETQYF. V is TRBV20-1 and J is TRBJ2-5, with TRBD2 matching over 7 bases. This CDR3 comprises 15 residues. Germline V gene data show CDR1 as DFQATT and CDR2 as SNEGSKA (reference sequence). The junction had 12 bases not matched to a gene; V was cut back by 3 bases and J by 5 bases.

CDR3 nucleotides: TGTGCCACCAGCAGACTAGCTGATGGCTACACCTTC. As protein: CATSRLADGYTF. V gene TRBV15 combines with J gene TRBJ1-2; D not certain. The CDR3 loop spans 12 amino acids. Trimming cost V 2 bases and J 6 bases, with 7 bases left between them. Germline assignment: CDR1 LNHNV and CDR2 YYDKDF (reference sequence).

This chain joins TRBV7-3 and TRBJ2-1; 7 nucleotides align to TRBD1. The J segment lost 0 bases and the V segment lost 5 bases, leaving 7 bases of the junction unmatched. The CDR3 is made up of 16 amino acids. From germline, CDR1 is SGHTA and CDR2 FQGTGA. Here the CDR3 reads CASSKDRPPSYNEQFF. The CDR3 DNA reads TGTGCCAGCAGCAAGGACAGGCCACCCTCCTACAATGAGCAGTTCTTC.

This chain uses TRBV5-6 with TRBJ2-7, with D possibly called TRBD1 or TRBD2 (5 bases each). CDR1 is SGHDT and CDR2 is YYEEEE in the germline V gene. This CDR3 spans 15 amino acids. Between the trimmed V and J ends, which lost 1 base and 1 base, there was a span of 12 bases. CDR3 in amino acids: CASSLFQGVSYEQYF. The CDR3 DNA is TGTGCCAGCAGCTTGTTCCAGGGAGTTTCCTACGAGCAGTACTTC.

The rearrangement joins TRBV4-1 to TRBJ2-1; tentative D call: TRBD1 (6 bases). Germline CDR1 reads MGHRA; CDR2 reads YSYEKL. V lost 0 bases, J lost 2 bases, and 14 bases lay in between. There are 17 residues in the CDR3. The CDR3 coding sequence is TGCGCCAGCAGCCAAGATCATACAGGGAACGCCTACAATGAGCAGTTCTTC. Its translation is CASSQDHTGNAYNEQFF.